These 19 T cell receptor beta chains were all obtained from the same sample, sequenced in a study of human T cells and chemical hapten exposure. Described time point: patch test 1, 2 weeks after DPC sensitization. Treatment of the sample: therapeutic diphenylcyclopropenone sensitization with weekly scalp DPC. One entry per CDR3 protein results from TCRdb running MiXCR on the RACE reads. The data hold over 12,000 distinct CDR3 sequences, with 15% to 20% observed a single time. Here the sequenced sample was whole blood, taken in connection with sensitization to the hapten diphenylcyclopropenone (DPC). The receptors were sampled from a woman aged 25 to 39 with alopecia areata. Some clones in this sample may be carry-over from other donors' samples.

This clonotype was detected ten times or more. V gene TRBV28 combines with J gene TRBJ2-1; D is unclear. The V gene lost 3 bases and the J gene lost 8 bases, with 5 bases spanning the gap. The CDR3 length is 11 residues. The germline gives CDR1 MDHEN, CDR2 SYDVKM. The CDR3 DNA is TGTGCCAGCAGTTTCATTCATGAGCAGTTCTTC. Its protein is CASSFIHEQFF. Complete variable domain (other parts from reference TRBV28 and TRBJ2-1): DVKVTQSSRYLVKRTGEKVFLECVQDMDHENMFWYRQDPGLGLRLIYFSYDVKMKEKGDIPEGYSVSREKKERFSLILESASTNQTSMYLCASSFIHEQFFGPGTRLTVL.

By share, this clonotype ranks as medium-sized (0.01 to 0.1%). The chain is built from TRBV10-2 and TRBJ1-1; TRBD1 matches at 8 bases. The germline V gene has CDR1 WSHSY and CDR2 SAAADI. The CDR3 spans 14 residues. Trimming cost V 6 bases and J 0 bases; bases outside gene matches: 3. The CDR3 sequence: CASRTRGLNTEAFF. CDR3 coding DNA: TGCGCCAGCAGAACCAGGGGGCTGAACACTGAAGCTTTCTTT.

Only a few counts were recorded for this clonotype. The rearrangement links TRBV6-1 to TRBJ1-4; D ambiguous. CDR3 size: 10 residues. V was trimmed by 5 bases and J by 11 bases, leaving 6 bases between them. Germline V gene data show CDR1 as MNHNS and CDR2 as SASEGT. The CDR3 protein is CASSSKKLFF. Here the CDR3 DNA reads TGTGCCAGCAGTTCAAAGAAACTGTTTTTT.

This clonotype has a count of ten or more. The V and J genes are TRBV18 and TRBJ2-3; 8 bases match TRBD1. V shed 5 bases and J 5 bases; nucleotides not matched to a gene: 6. Germline V lookup: CDR1 KGHSH, CDR2 LQKENI. CDR3 length equals 14 residues. This chain's CDR3 is CASSRTGKIDTQYF. Written as DNA, the CDR3 is TGTGCCAGCTCAAGGACAGGGAAGATAGATACGCAGTATTTT.

In its sample, this clonotype was seen a few times. J is TRBJ1-5 and V is TRBV6-1; D is uncertain. The CDR3 loop spans 15 amino acids. Germline loops: CDR1 MNHNS, CDR2 SASEGT. Trimming cost V 0 bases and J 9 bases, with 15 bases left between them. The CDR3 sequence: CASSEAPKTGRPQHF. For the CDR3, the DNA is TGTGCCAGCAGTGAAGCGCCCAAAACCGGTCGGCCCCAGCATTTT.

The chain recombines TRBV28 with TRBJ2-7; no firm D call. This CDR3 region has 14 residues. Trimming pared 3 bases from V and 3 bases from J, leaving 12 bases between. Germline-derived CDR1 and CDR2 are MDHEN and SYDVKM. The CDR3 sequence is CASSLVGSGYEQYV. As DNA, the CDR3 is TGTGCCAGCAGTTTGGTAGGGTCAGGCTACGAGCAGTACGTC.

This clonotype was picked up many times. The rearrangement uses TRBV11-3 and TRBJ2-1, with TRBD1 matching over 7 bases. Germline V gene data show CDR1 as SGHNT and CDR2 as YENEEA. Unmatched junction bases numbered 8, after V lost 4 bases and J lost 8 bases. CDR3 size: 14 residues. CDR3 amino acids: CASSSSTGVDEQFF. DNA of the CDR3: TGTGCCAGCAGCTCCTCAACAGGGGTTGATGAGCAGTTCTTC.

This clonotype came up many times. The chain recombines TRBV29-1 with TRBJ1-2; TRBD1 is a possible D gene (6 bases). The V and J ends lost 4 bases and 2 bases respectively, with 17 bases between them. The length of the CDR3 is 15 residues. From germline, CDR1 is SQVTM and CDR2 ANQGSEA. The DNA for the CDR3 is TGCAGCGTTGGGGGGCGGACGCAGAGGAACTATGGCTACACCTTC. Translating gives CSVGGRTQRNYGYTF.

By its share, this clonotype is medium-sized. The J gene is TRBJ2-1, the V gene TRBV6-2 or TRBV6-3; D possibly corresponds to TRBD1 (6 bases). Germline V gene data show CDR1 as MNHEY and CDR2 as SVGEGT. The germline V and J ends were trimmed by 10 bases and 5 bases, with 12 bases remaining between them. The CDR3 is made up of 12 amino acids. The CDR3 nucleotides are TGTGCCACCCGGGACATGAACAATGAGCAGTTCTTC. Its protein product is CATRDMNNEQFF.

By sample fraction, this clonotype is medium-sized. V and J are TRBV11-2 and TRBJ2-2, with D unclear. The CDR3 consists of 12 residues. The germline V gene has CDR1 SGHAT and CDR2 FQNNGV. Trimming took off 3 bases at V and 5 bases at J, with 4 bases between the two ends. The CDR3 protein is CASSLGTGELFF. The CDR3 DNA follows: TGTGCCAGCAGCTTGGGGACCGGGGAGCTGTTTTTT.

This clonotype was seen at least ten times. The genes are TRBV3-1 and TRBJ2-2, with 12 bases lining up with TRBD2. In germline, CDR1 is LGHDT, CDR2 YNNKEL (reference sequence). After removal of 5 bases from V and 0 bases from J, the junction contained 7 bases not matched to a gene. The CDR3 length is 18 residues. Written as DNA, the CDR3 is TGTGCCAGCAGCTTCTGGACTAGCGGGAACGCGAACACCGGGGAGCTGTTTTTT. Translated: CASSFWTSGNANTGELFF.

This clonotype showed up just a few times. The chain joins TRBV4-1 to TRBJ1-1, with 7 nucleotides matching TRBD1. This CDR3 has 14 residues. The V gene's germline CDR1 is MGHRA and CDR2 YSYEKL. V dropped 4 bases and J dropped 1; count of bases not matched to a gene: 3. CDR3 amino acids: CASSPGQSNTEAFF. The CDR3 DNA sequence: TGCGCCAGCAGCCCGGGACAGTCGAACACTGAAGCTTTCTTT.

This clonotype is categorized as medium-sized (0.01 to 0.1%). The V gene is TRBV12-3 or TRBV12-4, the J gene TRBJ2-7; D is perhaps TRBD2 (5 bases). Trimming removed 7 bases from V and 0 bases from J, with 13 bases in between. The CDR3 is 14 amino acids. CDR3 region: CASKPGLSSYEQYF. CDR3 nucleotide sequence: TGTGCCAGCAAGCCGGGGTTATCCTCCTACGAGCAGTACTTC.

This clonotype was detected many times. V and J are TRBV5-6 and TRBJ2-7, with 7 positions matching TRBD1. Losses at the gene ends were 5 bases for V and 4 bases for J; bases not matched to a gene: 6. This CDR3 is 13 amino acids long. The germline gives CDR1 SGHDT, CDR2 YYEEEE. The CDR3 spells CASSFGTDYEQYV. The CDR3 bases are TGTGCCAGCAGTTTTGGGACAGATTACGAGCAGTACGTC.

This clonotype was detected many times. This chain links TRBV2 with TRBJ2-3; D is unclear. Germline CDR1 is SNHLY and CDR2 is FYNNEI. The CDR3 runs to 14 residues. The V gene lost 3 bases and the J gene lost 0 bases, with 7 bases spanning the gap. The CDR3 reads CASSEVLSTDTQYF. CDR3 in DNA: TGTGCCAGCAGTGAGGTCCTGAGCACAGATACGCAGTATTTT.

The gene calls are TRBV5-1 and TRBJ1-4, with 11 bases fitting TRBD1. The V and J ends lost 4 bases and 6 bases, in that order; junction bases with no gene match: 11. Germline CDR1 is SGHRS and CDR2 is YFSETQ. The CDR3 runs 17 residues. The CDR3 nucleotides are TGCGCCAGCAGCCCTGGACAGGGGGCGCGTTTATATGAAAAACTGTTTTTT. Its protein product is CASSPGQGARLYEKLFF.

The chain employs TRBV6-6 and TRBJ2-5; 8 bases map to TRBD1. With V trimmed by 4 bases and J by 7 bases, 8 bases remained unmatched. This CDR3 spans 14 amino acids. Germline CDR1 MNHNY, CDR2 SVGAGI (reference sequence). This CDR3 reads CASSFPGQVLTQYF. The DNA for the CDR3 is TGTGCCAGCAGTTTCCCGGGACAGGTCCTGACCCAGTACTTC.

This clonotype was recorded at least ten times. The chain uses TRBV6-6 and TRBJ2-5, with a weak D call TRBD1 (6 bases). Trimming took off 5 bases at V and 5 bases at J, with 21 bases between the two ends. This CDR3 is 16 amino acids long. The germline V gene has CDR1 MNHNY and CDR2 SVGAGI (reference sequence). The CDR3 spells CASSKTGVWDYETQYF. Here the CDR3 DNA reads TGTGCCAGCAGTAAGACAGGAGTCTGGGATTATGAGACCCAGTACTTC.

This sequence joins TRBV2 and TRBJ1-5, with D perhaps TRBD1 (5 bases). CDR1 SNHLY and CDR2 FYNNEI come from the germline V gene. The CDR3 consists of 11 residues. Trimming removed 6 bases at V and 7 bases at J, with 7 bases between. The DNA of the CDR3 is TGTGCCAGCAGCCCAGGGCAGCCCCAGCATTTT. Amino acid sequence: CASSPGQPQHF.